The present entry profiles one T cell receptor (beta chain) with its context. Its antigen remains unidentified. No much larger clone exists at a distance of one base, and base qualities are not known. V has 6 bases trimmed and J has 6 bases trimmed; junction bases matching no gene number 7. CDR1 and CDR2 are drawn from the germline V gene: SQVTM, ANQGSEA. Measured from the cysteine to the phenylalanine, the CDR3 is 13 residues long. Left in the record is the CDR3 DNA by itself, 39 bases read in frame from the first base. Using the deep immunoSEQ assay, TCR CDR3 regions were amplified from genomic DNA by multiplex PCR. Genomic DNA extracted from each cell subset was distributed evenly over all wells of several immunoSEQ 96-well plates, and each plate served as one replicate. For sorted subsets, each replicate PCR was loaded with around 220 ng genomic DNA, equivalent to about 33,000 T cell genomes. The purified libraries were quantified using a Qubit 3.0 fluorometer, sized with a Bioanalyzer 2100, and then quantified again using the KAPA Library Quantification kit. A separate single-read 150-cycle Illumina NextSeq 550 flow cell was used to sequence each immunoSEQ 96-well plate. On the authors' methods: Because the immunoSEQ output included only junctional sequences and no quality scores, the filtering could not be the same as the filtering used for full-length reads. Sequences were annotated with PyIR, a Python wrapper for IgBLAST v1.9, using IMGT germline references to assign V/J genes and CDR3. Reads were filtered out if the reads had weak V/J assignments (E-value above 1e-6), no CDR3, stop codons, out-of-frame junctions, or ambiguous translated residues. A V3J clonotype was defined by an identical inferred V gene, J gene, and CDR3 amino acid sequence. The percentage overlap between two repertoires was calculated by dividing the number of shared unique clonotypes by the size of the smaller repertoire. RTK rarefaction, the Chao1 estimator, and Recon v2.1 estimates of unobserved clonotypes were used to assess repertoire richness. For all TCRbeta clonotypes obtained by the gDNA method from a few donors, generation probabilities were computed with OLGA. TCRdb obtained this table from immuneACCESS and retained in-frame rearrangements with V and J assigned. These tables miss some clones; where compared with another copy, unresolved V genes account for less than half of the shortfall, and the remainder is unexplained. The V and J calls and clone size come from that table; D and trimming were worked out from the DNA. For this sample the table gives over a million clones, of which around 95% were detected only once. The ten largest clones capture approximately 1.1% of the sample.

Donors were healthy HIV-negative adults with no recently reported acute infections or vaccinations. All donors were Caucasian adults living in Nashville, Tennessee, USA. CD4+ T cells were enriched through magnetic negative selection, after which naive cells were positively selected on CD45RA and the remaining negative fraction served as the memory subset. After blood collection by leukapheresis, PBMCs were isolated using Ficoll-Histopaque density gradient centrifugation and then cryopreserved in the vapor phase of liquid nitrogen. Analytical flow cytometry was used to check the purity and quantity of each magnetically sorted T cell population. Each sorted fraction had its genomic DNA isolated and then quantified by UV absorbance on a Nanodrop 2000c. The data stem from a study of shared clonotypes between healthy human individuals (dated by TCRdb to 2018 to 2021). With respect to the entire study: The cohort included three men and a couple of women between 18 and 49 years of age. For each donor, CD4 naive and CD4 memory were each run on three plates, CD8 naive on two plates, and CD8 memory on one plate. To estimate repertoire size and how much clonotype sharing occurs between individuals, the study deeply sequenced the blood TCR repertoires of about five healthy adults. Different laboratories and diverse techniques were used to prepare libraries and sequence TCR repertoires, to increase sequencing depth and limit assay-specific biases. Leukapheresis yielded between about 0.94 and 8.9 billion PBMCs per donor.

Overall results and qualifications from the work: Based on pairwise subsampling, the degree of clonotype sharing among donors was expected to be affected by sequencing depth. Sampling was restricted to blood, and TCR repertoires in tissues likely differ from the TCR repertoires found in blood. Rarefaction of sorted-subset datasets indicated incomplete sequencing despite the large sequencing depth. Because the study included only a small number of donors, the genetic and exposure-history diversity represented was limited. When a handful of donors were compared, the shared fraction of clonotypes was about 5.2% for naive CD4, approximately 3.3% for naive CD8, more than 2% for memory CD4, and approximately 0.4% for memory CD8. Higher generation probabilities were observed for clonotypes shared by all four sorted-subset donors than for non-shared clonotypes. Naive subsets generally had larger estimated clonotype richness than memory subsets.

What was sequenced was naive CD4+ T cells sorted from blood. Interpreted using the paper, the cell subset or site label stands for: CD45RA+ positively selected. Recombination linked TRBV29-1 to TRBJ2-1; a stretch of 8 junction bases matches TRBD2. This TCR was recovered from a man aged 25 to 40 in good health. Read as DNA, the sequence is TGCAGCGTCAACTTACTAGCGGCCAATGAGCAGTTCTTC. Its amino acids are CSVNLLAANEQFF.